Here is one T cell receptor (beta chain) with its context. Its antigen is still unknown. The sample contains more than one DNA sequence encoding this CDR3. This sample was taken from a study of cytomegalovirus exposure and HLA in healthy donors. Across the study: Genotyping showed 81% of roughly 390 donors falling in the Caucasian-associated ancestry cluster. Overall study results and limits: Many donors shared some public TCRs, even though most TCR sequences were rare.

The CDR3 is 14 amino acids. The V gene end was trimmed by 3 bases and the J gene end by 2 bases; junction bases not matched to a gene: 2. The germline CDR1 and CDR2 sequences are SGHTA and FQGNSA. The PCR was carried out with 60 Vbeta primers and 13 Jbeta primers. The data were produced by immunoSEQ multiplex PCR, yet TCRdb's version contains in-frame clones alone and is incomplete. The sample records about 140,000 clones, 75% to 85% being singletons. The chain uses TRBV7-2 and TRBJ2-5; 8 bases line up with TRBD1. The receptor was derived from a male donor in good health and CMV-seronegative. Material for sequencing was PBMCs. The CDR3 reads CASSLGTGQETQYF. Here the CDR3 DNA reads TGTGCCAGCAGCTTGGGGACAGGACAAGAGACCCAGTACTTC.